A selection of T cell receptor beta chains follows, all from one sample in a study of Ad26.COV2.S vaccination and SARS-CoV-2 variants. Generated by immunoSEQ multiplex PCR, the TCRdb table keeps only in-frame clones and is missing some. In the table there are 300,000 to 400,000 clones, approximately 85% of which are singletons. The sequenced sample was peripheral blood, obtained in a trial of Ad26.COV2.S vaccine versus placebo. These receptors were taken from a person between 18 and 60 years old who received the Ad26.COV2.S COVID-19 vaccine or a placebo. Both conserved end residues are part of each CDR3. A D gene is named only where the DNA matches it firmly. The size entry is marked missing in some rows and otherwise reads once, few, many or a size class.

d_call clone_size j_call v_call cdr3_nt cdr3_aa
TRBD2 few TRBJ2-7 TRBV4-1 TGCGCCAGCAGCCAGATCGGACTAGCGGGAGGGCCTTGGCCCTACGAGCAGTACTTC CASSQIGLAGGPWPYEQYF
. . TRBJ1-2 TRBV6-2/TRBV6-3 TGTGCCAGCAGCAAAACAGCTGAAGGCTACACCTTC CASSKTAEGYTF
. . TRBJ2-7 TRBV28 TGTGCCAGCACAGTTGGCTCCACTGCCGAGCAGTACTTC CASTVGSTAEQYF
. . TRBJ2-3 TRBV7-2 TGTGCCAGCAGCCCAGGGTGGCGGGGGCCAAGCACAGATACGCAGTATTTT CASSPGWRGPSTDTQYF
TRBD2 . TRBJ2-1 TRBV7-7 TGTGCTAGCAGCACAGGACTAGCGAGTTACAATGAGCAGTTCTTC CASSTGLASYNEQFF
. . TRBJ2-5 TRBV3-1/TRBV3-2 TGTGCCAGCAGCCAAGTAACCGGGTCTCAAGAGACCCAGTACTTC CASSQVTGSQETQYF
TRBD1 . TRBJ1-6 TRBV7-9 TGTGCCAGCAGCTCATGGACGACAGGGAGAAATTCACCCCTCCACTTT CASSSWTTGRNSPLHF
TRBD1 once TRBJ1-1 TRBV2 TGTGCCAGCAGTGTAATGGGACAGCCGAACACTGAAGCTTTCTTT CASSVMGQPNTEAFF
. . TRBJ2-5 TRBV7-9 TGTGCCAGCAGCTTACCGACAACCTTAGGGGAGACCCAGTACTTC CASSLPTTLGETQYF
. . TRBJ2-1 TRBV3-1/TRBV3-2 TGTGCCAGCAGCCAAGCCGTCCAGGGGCGACATGAGCAGTTCTTC CASSQAVQGRHEQFF
TRBD2 . TRBJ2-3 TRBV10-3 TGTGCCATCAGTGATACTAGCGGGTCAGGGACGCAGTATTTT CAISDTSGSGTQYF
. few TRBJ2-3 TRBV25-1 TGTGCCAGCCTCAAGGTAGATACGCAGTATTTT CASLKVDTQYF
TRBD1 . TRBJ1-4 TRBV25-1 TGTGCCAGCCGCCGGGACAGAAATGAAAAACTGTTTTTT CASRRDRNEKLFF
TRBD2 . TRBJ2-7 TRBV7-9 TGTGCCAGCAGCTTAGTCGCGGGAGCCTACGAGCAGTACTTC CASSLVAGAYEQYF
. few TRBJ1-2 TRBV5-4 TGTGCCAGCAGCTATTATGACTATGGCTACACCTTC CASSYYDYGYTF
TRBD1 once TRBJ2-3 TRBV18 TGTGCCAGCTCACCACGCCAAGGGGGCGATACGCAGTATTTT CASSPRQGGDTQYF
. once TRBJ2-1 TRBV21-1 TGTGCCAGCAGCAAAGTGACTAGCGGGGGGGTAAGCAATGAGCAGTTCTTC CASSKVTSGGVSNEQFF
TRBD1 . TRBJ1-6 TRBV3-1/TRBV3-2 TGTGCCAGCAGCCTAGGACAGGGAGAATCACCCCTCCACTTT CASSLGQGESPLHF
. . TRBJ2-1 TRBV11-3 TGTGCCAGCAGCTTAATTGGGGGTCGGTACAATGAGCAGTTCTTC CASSLIGGRYNEQFF
. . TRBJ2-2 TRBV3-1/TRBV3-2 TGTGCCAGCAGGGATAAAATGGACTCCACCGGGGAGCTGTTTTTT CASRDKMDSTGELFF
TRBD1 . TRBJ2-5 TRBV7-9 TGTGCCAGCAGCTGGCCCTGGGACAGGGTACAAGAGACCCAGTACTTC CASSWPWDRVQETQYF
TRBD1 . TRBJ2-5 TRBV6-5 TGTGCCAGCAGTTCCGGGACAGGGGCCGCAGAGACCCAGTACTTC CASSSGTGAAETQYF
. once TRBJ1-1 TRBV7-8 TGTGCCAGCATTCGTTGGGGGCTAAACACTGAAGCTTTCTTT CASIRWGLNTEAFF
TRBD2 . TRBJ2-5 TRBV28 TGTGCCAGCAGTACCCCTGACGGGGGGATCCAAGAGACCCAGTACTTC CASSTPDGGIQETQYF
. . TRBJ1-6 TRBV2 TGTGCCAGCGGGCCTCACTCCTATAATTCACCCCTCCACTTT CASGPHSYNSPLHF
. . TRBJ2-1 TRBV2 TGTGCCAGCAGTGGCCACAAAGACAATGAGCAGTTCTTC CASSGHKDNEQFF
. . TRBJ2-3 TRBV15 TGTGCCACCAGCCGTAGCGGTAGAACAGATACGCAGTATTTT CATSRSGRTDTQYF
. . TRBJ1-6 TRBV27 TGTGCCAGCAGTTCCCTCTCGGGGGCCCCCAATTCACCCCTCCACTTT CASSSLSGAPNSPLHF
TRBD2 . TRBJ2-3 TRBV5-4 TGTGCCAGCAGCAGCGGGACTAGCGGGAGTCAGGGCACAGATACGCAGTATTTT CASSSGTSGSQGTDTQYF
TRBD2 once TRBJ2-1 TRBV4-3 TGCGCCAGCAGCCTGGAGGCGCTTCTAGCGGGGGCCTACAATGAGCAGTTCTTC CASSLEALLAGAYNEQFF
TRBD1 . TRBJ1-5 TRBV18 TGTGCCAGCTCAACAGGGGGCTCCAGCAATCAGCCCCAGCATTTT CASSTGGSSNQPQHF
. . TRBJ2-1 TRBV7-2 TGTGCCAGCAGCCTCCCATGGGGCAATGAGCAGTTCTTC CASSLPWGNEQFF
. . TRBJ1-5 TRBV30 TGTGCCTGGAGTGCTGCGGATCAGCCCCAGCATTTT CAWSAADQPQHF
. . TRBJ2-1 TRBV27 TGTGCCAGCAGAAGAACCGCGTATGAGCAGTTCTTC CASRRTAYEQFF
. . TRBJ1-1 TRBV11-2 TGTGCCAGCAGGAGAACAGGGACGTTGAACACTGAAGCTTTCTTT CASRRTGTLNTEAFF
. . TRBJ1-5 TRBV10-3 TGTGCCATCAGTGAGGTCCAGGTTTATAGCAATCAGCCCCAGCATTTT CAISEVQVYSNQPQHF
. . TRBJ2-5 TRBV10-2 TGCGCCAGCACCCCCCGGGCAGGGTGGCGAGAGACCCAGTACTTC CASTPRAGWRETQYF
TRBD2 . TRBJ2-2 TRBV2 TGTGCCAGCAGGGGACTAGCGGGAGGCGCGAACACCGGGGAGCTGTTTTTT CASRGLAGGANTGELFF
. few TRBJ1-1 TRBV27 TGTGCCAGCAGCTTCACACATCACACTGAAGCTTTCTTT CASSFTHHTEAFF
. . TRBJ1-5 TRBV7-6 TGTGCCAGCGAGACTGGGGGGGCGAGCCAGCCCCAGCATTTT CASETGGASQPQHF
TRBD1 . TRBJ2-7 TRBV10-3 TGTGCCATCAGTGTATCTCCTCTAAGCCGGGACAGGGGCGCCTTCTCCTACGAGCAGTACTTC CAISVSPLSRDRGAFSYEQYF
TRBD2 . TRBJ2-7 TRBV28 TGTGCCAGCAGTTTATTGCCTAGCGGGCTCATCCCTCACGAGCAGTACTTC CASSLLPSGLIPHEQYF
. . TRBJ2-7 TRBV27 TGTGCCAGCAGCGGGAGATGGGGCTACGAGCAGTACTTC CASSGRWGYEQYF
TRBD1 . TRBJ1-1 TRBV3-1/TRBV3-2 TGTGCCAGCACCCCACGCCCATCGACAGGGGGGAGGAGGAACACTGAAGCTTTCTTT CASTPRPSTGGRRNTEAFF
. . TRBJ2-1 TRBV4-1 TGCGCCAGCAGCTGGAGACGTAGTGAGCAGTTCTTC CASSWRRSEQFF
. once TRBJ2-7 TRBV27 TGTGCCAGCAGTTTATATGCCCTAGAACAACAATACTTC CASSLYALEQQYF
TRBD2 . TRBJ2-1 TRBV10-3 TGTGCCATCAGTGAGTCGGTAACTAGCGGGAACAATGAGCAGTTCTTC CAISESVTSGNNEQFF
TRBD2 . TRBJ2-1 TRBV4-2 TGTGCCAGCAGCGCGACTAGCGGGAGAGGGGGGCGCAACAATGAGCAGTTCTTC CASSATSGRGGRNNEQFF
TRBD1 few TRBJ1-5 TRBV7-2 TGTGCCAGCAGCTCCCGGGACAGGGGCAATCAGCCCCAGCATTTT CASSSRDRGNQPQHF
TRBD2 . TRBJ2-3 TRBV7-2 TGTGCCAGCAGCTTAGGACTAGCGGGGGGACCCACAGATACGCAGTATTTT CASSLGLAGGPTDTQYF
TRBD2 . TRBJ2-1 TRBV18 TGTGCCAGCTCAGCAGTCCCGGGACTAGTGAGTGAGCAGTTCTTC CASSAVPGLVSEQFF